This TCR beta chain was obtained from a study of post-analysis software for immune sequencing data. Whole-study results and caveats: Patients carried a handful of TRBV segments more frequently than controls did, and TRBV5-6, TRBV5-1 and TRBV20-1 were among them.

Per germline, CDR1 SGHTA and CDR2 FQGNSA. Trimming cost V 6 bases and J 0 bases; bases outside gene matches: 9. The CDR3 has 16 amino acids. Note on this clonotype: What it binds is not known.

The authors incorporated unique molecular identifiers into the TCR beta cDNA libraries. MiXCR was run by TCRdb on the PCR reads, yielding one entry per CDR3 protein. The top ten clones hold less than 10% of a sample with roughly 430,000 distinct CDR3 sequences, approximately 39% of them seen once. Sequencing used blood. The receptor comes from a girl aged 2-10 years with multiple sclerosis. The chain combines TRBV7-2 with TRBJ2-3, with TRBD2 matching over 7 bases. The CDR3 DNA reads TGTGCCAGCAGGGAGGGTAGCGGGCTTAGCACAGATACGCAGTATTTT. Protein: CASREGSGLSTDTQYF.